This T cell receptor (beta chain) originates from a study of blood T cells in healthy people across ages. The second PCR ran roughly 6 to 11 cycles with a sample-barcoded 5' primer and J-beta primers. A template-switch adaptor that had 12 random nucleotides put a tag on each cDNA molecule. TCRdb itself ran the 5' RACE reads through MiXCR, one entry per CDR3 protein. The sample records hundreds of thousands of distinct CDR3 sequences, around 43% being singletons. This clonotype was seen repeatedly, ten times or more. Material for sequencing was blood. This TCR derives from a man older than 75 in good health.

Here the CDR3 DNA reads TGCAGCGTTGATAGATCTAGCGGGCGCACAGATACGCAGTATTTT. Amino acids: CSVDRSSGRTDTQYF. The chain recombines TRBV29-1 with TRBJ2-3, with 8 bases that match TRBD2. With 3 bases clipped from V and 1 base from J, the junction kept 6 bases outside the gene matches. Germline CDR1 is SQVTM and CDR2 is ANQGSEA. The CDR3 runs 15 residues.